The clone carrying this T cell receptor beta chain was found a few times. This sample is drawn from a study of control samples from healthy donors and cancer patients. This table comes from immunoSEQ multiplex PCR, and its TCRdb copy is limited to in-frame clones, with some not included. The table shows about 180,000 clones, with more than 85% occurring only once. Germline V gene lookup returns CDR1 SEHNR and CDR2 FQNEAQ (reference sequence). The CDR3 covers 15 residues. The J segment lost 3 bases and the V segment lost 5 bases, leaving 6 bases of the junction unmatched. The rearrangement links TRBV7-9 to TRBJ1-5; 8 bases match TRBD1. This receptor was taken from a woman in her 40s in good health. The sample taken for sequencing was blood. DNA for the CDR3: TGTGCCAGCAGCGAACCAGGGGGCAACAATCAGCCCCAGCATTTT. This sequence encodes CASSEPGGNNQPQHF.